The 6 T cell receptor beta chains given below trace back to one sample, sequenced in a study of graft-versus-host responses after intestinal transplantation. Measured with immunoSEQ multiplex PCR; TCRdb has only the in-frame clones, and not every one. The data contain some 85,000 clones, around 90% of them singletons. Their cognate antigens are unknown. The sequencing here drew on unstimulated CD8+ T cells sorted from spleen or lymph node cells, taken before transplant. All receptors come from a human donor who was the organ donor for an intestinal transplant.

The chain is built from TRBV4-1 and TRBJ1-5; 7 bases map to TRBD1. V shed 0 bases, J shed 4 bases, and the junction held 6 bases outside the gene matches. CDR3 size: 16 residues. Per germline, CDR1 MGHRA and CDR2 YSYEKL. CDR3 bases: TGCGCCAGCAGCCAAGATACTTCAGGGGGGAATCAGCCCCAGCATTTT. Translating gives CASSQDTSGGNQPQHF.

This chain uses TRBV7-3 with TRBJ2-6; D remains ambiguous. This CDR3 contains 19 residues. The V gene's germline CDR1 is SGHTA and CDR2 FQGTGA. V dropped 5 bases and J dropped 5 bases, with 25 bases sitting between them. The CDR3 DNA reads as TGTGCCAGCAGCCTATTCGGAGAACGCTTACAAAGTCGGGCCAACGTCCTGACTTTC. It yields the protein CASSLFGERLQSRANVLTF.

The chain has TRBV19 and TRBJ2-1, with D unclear. The V end lost 2 bases, the J end lost 4 bases, and 9 bases lay between the germline ends. This CDR3 region has 14 residues. The V gene's germline CDR1 is LNHDA and CDR2 SQIVND (reference sequence). CDR3 protein: CASSIIRGYNEQFF. CDR3 nucleotides: TGTGCCAGTAGTATAATACGAGGATACAATGAGCAGTTCTTC.

This chain joins TRBV9 and TRBJ2-7, with D uncertain. Germline V gene sequence: CDR1 SGDLS, CDR2 YYNGEE. V lost 0 bases to trimming and J lost 0 bases, with 13 bases between them. CDR3 length equals 16 residues. The CDR3 DNA follows: TGTGCCAGCAGCGTAGATTGGGCGCCGAGCTCCTACGAGCAGTACTTC. It yields the protein CASSVDWAPSSYEQYF.

Concerning this clone: The junction does not match germline at one end; this may be a read error. The rearrangement links TRBV9 to TRBJ1-5; D is ambiguous. The germline gives CDR1 SGDLS, CDR2 YYNGEE. The CDR3 consists of 14 residues. CDR3 sequence reads: CASSVRTSSQPQHF. As DNA, the CDR3 is TGTGCCAGCAGCGTTCGTACTAGCAGTCAGCCCCAGCATTTT.

The CDR3 DNA follows: TGTGCCAGCTCACCCGTGCGAAGGGAGGAGACCCAGTACTTC. Protein: CASSPVRREETQYF. The chain employs TRBV18 and TRBJ2-5, with a weak D call TRBD2 (5 bases). There are 14 residues in the CDR3. Trimming shortened V by 3 bases and J by 5 bases, and 13 bases separated the two germline ends. In germline, CDR1 is KGHSH, CDR2 LQKENI.